These T cell receptor delta chains were read from a single sample in a study of Vδ1+ human thymocytes. TCRdb ran CATT on the multiplex PCR reads. The table records around 56,000 delta-chain clones, roughly 15% of them present only once. Sample: Vdelta1+ gamma-delta thymocytes from the thymus. These receptors originate from a girl in the first two years of life who had congenital heart surgery. Each CDR3 is given with its conserved first and last residue. The order of the fields is V gene, J gene, D gene, clone size, CDR3 DNA, CDR3 protein. D genes are given only for firm matches. Not every row has a clone size; where given, it reads once, few, many or a size class.

TRDV1	TRDJ1	TRDD3	few	TGTGCTCTTGGGGCTACGTCTGGGGGACCCCTGGACTACACCGATAAACTCATCTTT	CALGATSGGPLDYTDKLIF
TRDV1	TRDJ1	TRDD3	few	TGTGCTCTTGGGGAATTCCTACGACTGGGGGATACGAAGGATAAACTCATCTTT	CALGEFLRLGDTKDKLIF
TRDV1	TRDJ1	.	.	TGTGCTCTTGGGGCTATCTACGTAGGCTATGCCGGAATCGGGCTCATCTTT	CALGAIYVGYAGIGLIF
TRDV1	TRDJ1	TRDD3	few	TGTGCTCTTGGGGAGCTTATGAGAGGCTTCTCAAGGGTTGGTGGGGGACCTCCGTACACCGATAAACTCATCTTT	CALGELMRGFSRVGGGPPYTDKLIF
TRDV1	TRDJ1	TRDD3	.	TGTGCTCTTGGGGAAGATAGGACCTTCGTACTGGGGGACCCATCTCGTTTGTACACCGATAAACTCATCTTT	CALGEDRTFVLGDPSRLYTDKLIF
TRDV1	TRDJ1	TRDD3	few	TGTGCTCTTGGGCTGTGGGGGACTGGGAGAGCCGATAAACTCATCTTT	CALGLWGTGRADKLIF
TRDV1	TRDJ1	.	.	TGTGCTCTTGGGGAACTGGCGAGGTCTGGGCGCGGCACCGATAAACTCATCTTT	CALGELARSGRGTDKLIF
TRDV1	TRDJ1	.	few	TGTGCTCTTGGGGAAAACTACCGGCCCTGGCGGGGGGACTACACCGATAAACTCATCTTT	CALGENYRPWRGDYTDKLIF
TRDV1	TRDJ1	TRDD3	.	TGTGCTCTTGGGGAAAGGCCCCGTCCGGAATACCTATACTGGGGGATAAGCGCCGATAAACTCATCTTT	CALGERPRPEYLYWGISADKLIF
TRDV1	TRDJ1	.	.	TGTGCTCTTGGGGAACGACGCCTCGACTACACCGATAAACTCATCTTT	CALGERRLDYTDKLIF
TRDV1	TRDJ1	TRDD3	.	TGTGCTCTTGGGGAAATCGGTTTAGGAAGCTGGGGGACCGAAGGGTACACCGATAAACTCATCTTT	CALGEIGLGSWGTEGYTDKLIF
TRDV2	TRDJ1	TRDD3	few	TGTGCCTGTGACACGGTTCCCGGCACTGGGGGATTGATTGATAAACTCATCTTT	CACDTVPGTGGLIDKLIF
TRDV1	TRDJ1	TRDD3	.	TGTGCTCTTGGGGAACTAGGGAGGAGACTGGGGGATACGTCGTACACCGATAAACTCATCTTT	CALGELGRRLGDTSYTDKLIF
TRDV1	TRDJ1	TRDD3	few	TGTGCTCTTGGGGAACGGACTTCCTACGTGAACTGGGGGATACTCCGCTACACCGATAAACTCATCTTT	CALGERTSYVNWGILRYTDKLIF
TRDV1	TRDJ1	.	few	TGTGCTCTTGGGACCGAAAGAACTCGAGGGCCTAACACCGATAAACTCATCTTT	CALGTERTRGPNTDKLIF
TRDV1	TRDJ1	TRDD3	.	TGTGCTCTTGGGGAACTCTCCTCCTACGGAATCTTGTACTGGGGGATAGGTGCCGATAAACTCATCTTT	CALGELSSYGILYWGIGADKLIF
TRDV1	TRDJ1	TRDD3	.	TGTGCTCTTGGGGAACTGGGGATACGCCCCCTGTACACCGATAAACTCATCTTT	CALGELGIRPLYTDKLIF
TRDV1	TRDJ1	.	.	TGTGCTCTTGGGGAACTAGCTCGGGCGGGTTACACCGATAAACTCATCTTT	CALGELARAGYTDKLIF
TRDV1	TRDJ1	TRDD3	.	TGTGCTCTTGGGGAAGTATCTGTACTGGGGGTATACACCGATAAACTCATCTTT	CALGEVSVLGVYTDKLIF
TRDV2	TRDJ3	TRDD3	.	TGTGCCTGTGACATTGGACTGGGGGATACGCCCTGTTCCTGGGACACCCGACAGATGTTTTTC	CACDIGLGDTPCSWDTRQMFF
TRDV1	TRDJ1	TRDD3	.	TGTGCTCTTGGGGAACTTTCGGTCCTACCTGTTTCCCTCGTACTGGGGGATACCACCGATAAACTCATCTTT	CALGELSVLPVSLVLGDTTDKLIF
TRDV1	TRDJ1	TRDD3	.	TGTGCTCTTGGGGAAAACTCATACGTACTGGGGGCCAGCACCGATAAACTCATCTTT	CALGENSYVLGASTDKLIF
TRDV1	TRDJ1	TRDD3	.	TGTGCTCTTGGGTTCTCTTTACTGGGGGATACGCGTGGATTTAGTTCCGATAAACTCATCTTT	CALGFSLLGDTRGFSSDKLIF
TRDV1	TRDJ1	TRDD3	.	TGTGCTCTTGGTTTAGTCCGAGAGGGGGACTGGGGGATCGGGCCGAACACCGATAAACTCATCTTT	CALGLVREGDWGIGPNTDKLIF